These 28 T cell receptor beta chains share one sample of origin, sequenced in a study of cytomegalovirus exposure and HLA in healthy donors. Use of 60 Vbeta and 13 Jbeta primers characterized the PCR. Generated by immunoSEQ multiplex PCR, the TCRdb table keeps only in-frame clones and is missing some. The top ten hold roughly 6.7% of the sample, which has around 160,000 clones, roughly 80% seen once. Source material: PBMCs. The receptors stem from a woman between 40 and 55 years old in good health and CMV-seropositive.

The chain employs TRBV4-2 and TRBJ1-5, with 7 bases that match TRBD1. The CDR3 extends over 16 amino acids. Germline CDR1 and CDR2: LGHNA and YNFKEQ. With V trimmed by 2 bases and J by 6 bases, 10 bases remained unmatched. CDR3 sequence (DNA): TGTGCCAGCAGCCAAATTCTAGGGGGCGAGATTCAGCCCCAGCATTTT. Translated: CASSQILGGEIQPQHF.

In this sample, this clone turned up once. This chain uses TRBV2 with TRBJ2-2; TRBD2 agrees at 11 bases. CDR1 SNHLY and CDR2 FYNNEI come from the germline V gene. The V gene end was trimmed by 5 bases and the J gene end by 2 bases; junction bases not matched to a gene: 10. The CDR3 is made up of 18 amino acids. CDR3 bases: TGTGCCAGCAGTTTGAGCGGTAGCGGGGGGGCAAACACCGGGGAGCTGTTTTTT. It encodes CASSLSGSGGANTGELFF.

The chain recombines TRBV21-1 with TRBJ1-4; no check of the table's D call, TRBD1, against the DNA was made. TRBV21-1 is a pseudogene locus. The CDR3 totals 18 residues. The CDR3 nucleotides are TGTGCCAGCAGCAAAGCCCCCCAGGGGGCATTAACTAATGAAAAACTGTTTTTT. Amino acids: CASSKAPQGALTNEKLFF.

J is TRBJ2-1 and V is TRBV28; 12 positions agree with TRBD2. The CDR3 is made up of 15 amino acids. Looked up from germline, CDR1 is MDHEN and CDR2 is SYDVKM. The V segment lost 5 bases and the J segment 4 bases; nucleotides outside the gene matches: 3. The chain's CDR3 is CASSLAGGPYNEQFF. The CDR3 DNA reads TGTGCCAGCAGTCTAGCGGGGGGGCCGTACAATGAGCAGTTCTTC.

This chain joins TRBV7-2 and TRBJ1-2; possibly TRBD1 for D (5 bases). V shed 5 bases and J shed 2 bases, with 12 bases lying between them. Germline-derived CDR1 and CDR2 are SGHTA and FQGNSA. The CDR3 sequence is 14 residues long. Written as DNA, the CDR3 is TGTGCCAGCAGCGCAGCGACAGTCAACTATGGCTACACCTTC. Its translation is CASSAATVNYGYTF.

This clone was seen just once. The chain links TRBV5-6 to TRBJ1-2; 10 bases map to TRBD1. The V and J ends lost 2 bases and 6 bases, in that order; junction bases with no gene match: 13. The CDR3 sequence is 17 residues long. Germline CDR1 and CDR2: SGHDT and YYEEEE. CDR3 loop: CASSFRMYPGTGDGYTF. As DNA, the CDR3 is TGTGCCAGCAGCTTCCGCATGTACCCCGGGACAGGGGATGGCTACACCTTC.

This chain connects TRBV13 to TRBJ1-6; 7 nucleotides line up with TRBD1. There are 16 residues in the CDR3. The germline gives CDR1 PRHDT, CDR2 FYEKMQ (reference sequence). V gave up 6 bases and J gave up 3 bases; unmatched junction bases: 8. The chain's CDR3 is CASRRGTANYNSPLHF. The CDR3 DNA follows: TGTGCCAGCAGACGCGGGACAGCGAACTATAATTCACCCCTCCACTTT.

The chain recombines TRBV5-1 with TRBJ1-1; D not resolved. The V and J ends lost 0 bases and 1 base respectively, with 4 bases between them. The CDR3 is 13 residues long. Looked up from germline, CDR1 is SGHRS and CDR2 is YFSETQ. In DNA, the CDR3 is TGCGCCAGCAGCTTGGCCAAGAACACTGAAGCTTTCTTT. Translating it yields CASSLAKNTEAFF.

V usage is TRBV30 and J usage is TRBJ1-1, with D uncertain. The CDR3 contains 15 residues. The V gene lost 5 bases and the J gene lost 3 bases, with 19 bases spanning the gap. Germline CDR1 is GTSNPN and CDR2 is SVGIG (reference sequence). CDR3 amino acids: CAWVRRLSPDTEAFF. The CDR3 DNA sequence: TGTGCCTGGGTGCGGCGGTTGTCGCCGGACACTGAAGCTTTCTTT.

The CDR3 loop reads CASSLRGASGEGEQFF. CDR3 DNA sequence: TGTGCCAGCAGCTTAAGGGGGGCTAGCGGGGAGGGTGAGCAGTTCTTC. The rearrangement uses TRBV7-2 and TRBJ2-1, with 9 bases that match TRBD2. V lost 2 bases, J lost 9 bases, and 11 bases stayed unmatched. This CDR3 region has 16 residues. Germline assignment: CDR1 SGHTA and CDR2 FQGNSA. The full variable domain, with the rest looked up from reference TRBV7-2 and TRBJ2-1, is GAGVSQSPSNKVTEKGKDVELRCDPISGHTALYWYRQSLGQGLEFLIYFQGNSAPDKSGLPSDRFSAERTGGSVSTLTIQRTQQEDSAVYLCASSLRGASGEGEQFFGPGTRLTVL.

The J gene is TRBJ2-7, the V gene TRBV2, with TRBD1 as a possible D gene (6 bases). The CDR3 runs 13 residues. Germline V gene lookup returns CDR1 SNHLY and CDR2 FYNNEI. The V end lost 4 bases, the J end lost 6 bases, and 13 bases lay between the germline ends. The CDR3 DNA reads TGTGCCAGCAGTGGGGACACCGTGGGCGAGCAGTACTTC. Translation: CASSGDTVGEQYF.

The chain has TRBV20-1 and TRBJ1-1, with D maybe TRBD1 (6 bases). This CDR3 spans 11 amino acids. The germline gives CDR1 DFQATT, CDR2 SNEGSKA (reference sequence). The CDR3 DNA reads as TGCAGGGCCACACAGGGACCTGAAGCTTTCTTT. As protein: CRATQGPEAFF.

The gene calls are TRBV2 and TRBJ2-5, with a weak D call TRBD2 (5 bases). Germline CDR1 SNHLY, CDR2 FYNNEI. V was trimmed by 4 bases and J by 5 bases, leaving 17 bases between them. The CDR3 extends over 15 amino acids. CDR3 DNA sequence: TGTGCCAGCAGTGCCCAACTAGTTCGGTACGAGACCCAGTACTTC. Protein: CASSAQLVRYETQYF.

The chain combines TRBV28 with TRBJ2-7; D gene uncertain. Germline V gene lookup returns CDR1 MDHEN and CDR2 SYDVKM. Trimming left V 1 base short and J 2 bases short, with 9 bases between. CDR3 length equals 14 residues. CDR3 nucleotides: TGTGCCAGCAGTTTATTCTTGCAGACCTACGAGCAGTACTTC. The encoded protein is CASSLFLQTYEQYF.

V and J are TRBV10-1 and TRBJ2-4; 9 bases fit TRBD2. This CDR3 spans 15 amino acids. The germline CDR1 and CDR2 sequences are WNHNN and SYGVQD (reference sequence). V shed 6 bases, J shed 5 bases, and the junction held 8 bases outside the gene matches. CDR3 in amino acids: CASSEQRGAQNIQYF. The CDR3 bases are TGCGCCAGCAGCGAACAGCGGGGGGCCCAAAACATTCAGTACTTC.

Note on this clone: The sample holds other DNA sequences that translate to the same CDR3. J is TRBJ1-2 and V is TRBV14, with TRBD1 identical over 9 bases. With V trimmed by 4 bases and J by 6 bases, 3 bases remained unmatched. This CDR3 spans 13 amino acids. Germline CDR1 reads SGHDN; CDR2 reads FVKESK. CDR3 amino acids: CASSPRTGDGYTF. DNA of the CDR3: TGTGCCAGCAGCCCGAGGACAGGGGATGGCTACACCTTC.

About this clone: Relative to the germline gene, one junction end is altered; a read error may explain this. The rearrangement uses TRBV7-9 and TRBJ2-7; 7 bases map to TRBD2. CDR3 length: 16 residues. Germline values: CDR1 SEHNR, CDR2 FQNEAQ (reference sequence). CDR3 loop: CSSSADKAGYSYEQYF. The CDR3 DNA reads TGTTCCAGCAGCGCAGATAAAGCGGGGTACTCCTACGAGCAGTACTTC.

The sample holds one count of this clone. The V gene is TRBV5-4, the J gene TRBJ2-7; 9 bases line up with TRBD1. V lost 4 bases, J lost 3 bases, and 8 bases stayed unmatched. The CDR3 length is 15 residues. In germline, CDR1 is SGHNT, CDR2 YYREEE (reference sequence). The CDR3 DNA reads as TGTGCCAGCAGCCGCGGGACAGGGTCGGTCTACGAGCAGTACTTC. Translated, it gives CASSRGTGSVYEQYF. The full variable domain, its missing parts supplied by reference TRBV5-4 and TRBJ2-7, is ETGVTQSPTHLIKTRGQQVTLRCSSQSGHNTVSWYQQALGQGPQFIFQYYREEENGRGNFPPRFSGLQFPNYSSELNVNALELDDSALYLCASSRGTGSVYEQYFGPGTRLTVT.

The chain is built from TRBV2 and TRBJ2-1; no clear D. The germline V gene encodes CDR1 SNHLY and CDR2 FYNNEI. Trimming stripped 4 bases from V and 9 bases from J, with 7 bases between. The CDR3 covers 11 residues. The CDR3, as DNA: TGTGCCAGCAGTGCTCTCCGTGAGCAGTTCTTC. It yields the protein CASSALREQFF.

This clone was picked up one time. This chain uses TRBV7-2 with TRBJ2-3; 7 bases fit TRBD2. The CDR3 totals 15 residues. Germline CDR1 SGHTA, CDR2 FQGNSA. Losses at the gene ends were 4 bases for V and 6 bases for J; bases not matched to a gene: 10. Here the CDR3 reads CASSWSGGSDDTQYF. The CDR3 DNA follows: TGTGCCAGCAGCTGGTCCGGGGGGAGCGATGATACGCAGTATTTT. The whole variable domain, filled in from reference TRBV7-2 and TRBJ2-3, reads GAGVSQSPSNKVTEKGKDVELRCDPISGHTALYWYRQSLGQGLEFLIYFQGNSAPDKSGLPSDRFSAERTGGSVSTLTIQRTQQEDSAVYLCASSWSGGSDDTQYFGPGTRLTVL.

This sequence joins TRBV7-9 and TRBJ1-5, with 8 nucleotides matching TRBD1. Germline lookup yields CDR1 SEHNR and CDR2 FQNEAQ (reference sequence). This CDR3 is built from 13 residues. With V trimmed by 2 bases and J by 11 bases, 5 bases remained unmatched. Here the CDR3 reads CASSLKDRAAQHF. CDR3 DNA: TGTGCCAGCAGCTTAAAGGACAGGGCGGCCCAGCATTTT.

The chain carries TRBV7-9 and TRBJ1-1; D is ambiguous. In germline, CDR1 is SEHNR, CDR2 FQNEAQ (reference sequence). The germline V and J ends were trimmed by 4 bases and 4 bases, with 7 bases remaining between them. The CDR3 has 12 amino acids. In DNA, the CDR3 is TGTGCCAGCAGCTCCTCCGGCACTGAAGCTTTCTTT. As protein: CASSSSGTEAFF.

This clone has a handful of counts. CDR3 protein: CASSSDRDYEQYF. The CDR3 nucleotides read TGTGCCAGCAGCTCGGACAGAGACTACGAGCAGTACTTC. This rearrangement joins TRBV11-3 to TRBJ2-7; weak D call: TRBD1 (6 bases). Germline loops: CDR1 SGHNT, CDR2 YENEEA. V was trimmed by 4 bases and J by 3 bases, leaving 10 bases between them. This CDR3 spans 13 amino acids. The full variable domain, its missing parts supplied by reference TRBV11-3 and TRBJ2-7, is EAGVVQSPRYKIIEKKQPVAFWCNPISGHNTLYWYLQNLGQGPELLIRYENEEAVDDSQLPKDRFSAERLKGVDSTLKIQPAELGDSAVYLCASSSDRDYEQYFGPGTRLTVT.

The chain has TRBV7-3 and TRBJ2-3, with TRBD2 matching over 7 bases. The CDR3 is 17 residues long. The germline V gene has CDR1 SGHTA and CDR2 FQGTGA. The ends lost 2 bases at V and 0 bases at J; junction bases unmatched: 8. In DNA, the CDR3 is TGTGCCAGCAGCTTATCCATGGCGGGGGTTAGCACAGATACGCAGTATTTT. Residues: CASSLSMAGVSTDTQYF.

This clone occurred a few times. The rearrangement uses TRBV10-3 and TRBJ2-2; D gene unclear. With 2 bases removed from V and 5 bases from J, the gap between germline ends came to 6 bases. The CDR3 is 13 amino acids. Germline V gene lookup returns CDR1 ENHRY and CDR2 SYGVKD. CDR3 loop: CAISETVTGELFF. CDR3 sequence (DNA): TGTGCCATCAGTGAGACGGTTACCGGGGAGCTGTTTTTT.

The rearrangement joins TRBV19 to TRBJ2-5; maybe TRBD2 (7 bases). Per the germline V gene, CDR1 is LNHDA and CDR2 is SQIVND (reference sequence). The CDR3 is 16 residues long. Between the trimmed V and J ends, which lost 7 bases and 2 bases, there was a span of 20 bases. The chain's CDR3 is CASTRWGGRPQETQYF. CDR3 DNA sequence: TGTGCCAGTACCCGCTGGGGGGGGCGTCCTCAAGAGACCCAGTACTTC.

The chain uses TRBV19 and TRBJ2-1; D is perhaps TRBD2 (6 bases). CDR1 LNHDA and CDR2 SQIVND come from the germline V gene (reference sequence). CDR3 size: 14 residues. V lost 10 bases and J lost 6, with 19 bases in between. The CDR3 DNA follows: TGTGCCACCAAAACTGGGACTCCGAGCAATGAGCAGTTCTTC. This encodes CATKTGTPSNEQFF. Based on the CDR3 plus reference TRBV19 and TRBJ2-1, the full variable domain is DGGITQSPKYLFRKEGQNVTLSCEQNLNHDAMYWYRQDPGQGLRLIYYSQIVNDFQKGDIAEGYSVSREKKESFPLTVTSAQKNPTAFYLCATKTGTPSNEQFFGPGTRLTVL.

In its sample, this clone was seen a few times. This sequence joins TRBV7-9 and TRBJ1-1, with D unresolved. Trimming removed 3 bases at V and 7 bases at J, with 12 bases between. The CDR3 has 13 residues. Per germline, CDR1 SEHNR and CDR2 FQNEAQ (reference sequence). CDR3 sequence reads: CASSLRVGCEAFF. CDR3 in DNA: TGTGCCAGCAGCTTGCGGGTGGGATGTGAAGCTTTCTTT.